This TCR beta chain was sequenced in a study of shared clonotypes between healthy human individuals. Deep-level settings were used for running the assay. The protocol was immunoSEQ multiplex PCR, while the TCRdb copy is restricted to in-frame clones and leaves out a portion. Among about half a million clones listed, roughly 77% were seen once. The CDR3 is 14 residues long. Trimming removed 4 bases at V and 2 bases at J, with 13 bases between. Germline V gene data show CDR1 as SGHNT and CDR2 as YYREEE (reference sequence). The TCR sequence derives from a woman aged 40-49 years in good health. Some clones in this sample may be carry-over from other donors' samples. Sequences were obtained from PBMCs. This sequence joins TRBV5-4 and TRBJ2-7, with TRBD1 as a possible D gene (6 bases). The CDR3 coding sequence is TGTGCCAGCAGCCGCGACAGGAACACCTACGAGCAGTACTTC. This translates into CASSRDRNTYEQYF.